A single sample is the source of the 28 T cell receptor beta chains below, sequenced in a study of early T cells in non-severe SARS-CoV-2 infection. From the 5' RACE reads, TCRdb called clonotypes with MiXCR, one entry per CDR3 protein. In the table there are about 80,000 distinct CDR3 sequences, roughly an eighth of which are singletons. Material for sequencing was whole blood. Receptor source: an adult who was a healthcare worker with PCR-confirmed SARS-CoV-2 infection or an uninfected control (not recorded which).

This clonotype showed up many times. This chain joins TRBV7-8 and TRBJ2-1; D gene ambiguous. Per the germline V gene, CDR1 is SGHVS and CDR2 is FQNEAQ. The CDR3 spans 16 residues. V lost 6 bases and J lost 1, with 16 bases in between. CDR3 nucleotide sequence: TGTGCCAGCAGTTCCCTCCCCTTGGTTTCCTACAATGAGCAGTTCTTC. Translating it yields CASSSLPLVSYNEQFF.

The chain links TRBV6-1 to TRBJ1-1; no definite D call. Deletions cut 5 bases from V and 4 bases from J, with 11 bases between. The CDR3 extends over 13 amino acids. Germline V gene sequence: CDR1 MNHNS, CDR2 SASEGT. The CDR3 loop reads CASSPSLTTEAFF. As DNA, the CDR3 is TGTGCCAGCAGTCCCTCCTTGACCACTGAAGCTTTCTTT.

This clonotype was found a few times. This chain connects TRBV15 to TRBJ2-1; 16 nucleotides align to TRBD2. CDR1 LNHNV and CDR2 YYDKDF come from the germline V gene (reference sequence). This CDR3 has 16 residues. The J segment lost 7 bases and the V segment lost 1 base, leaving 1 base of the junction unmatched. CDR3 protein: CATSRGGLAGGNEQFF. CDR3 DNA sequence: TGTGCCACCAGCAGAGGGGGACTAGCGGGAGGGAATGAGCAGTTCTTC.

This clonotype was recorded at least ten times. This chain links TRBV5-1 with TRBJ2-7; TRBD1 is a possible D gene (7 bases). CDR1 is SGHRS and CDR2 is YFSETQ in the germline V gene. Trimming pared 0 bases from V and 1 base from J, leaving 14 bases between. The CDR3 totals 16 residues. CDR3 coding DNA: TGCGCCAGCAGCTTGGGGCGGGACAGCATATCCTACGAGCAGTACTTC. This encodes CASSLGRDSISYEQYF.

A few counts support this clonotype. This chain joins TRBV29-1 and TRBJ2-3; D is unresolved. CDR1 and CDR2 from the germline V gene are SQVTM and ANQGSEA. The V end lost 4 bases, the J end lost 1 base, and 9 bases lay between the germline ends. The CDR3 has 13 amino acids. The CDR3 sequence: CSVVLAGTDTQYF. For the CDR3, the DNA is TGCAGCGTTGTTTTGGCTGGCACAGATACGCAGTATTTT.

This clonotype was seen ten or more times. This rearrangement joins TRBV2 to TRBJ2-7, with a weak D call TRBD1 (6 bases). The CDR3 runs to 14 residues. V dropped 6 bases and J dropped 4 bases, with 16 bases sitting between them. Per germline, CDR1 SNHLY and CDR2 FYNNEI. CDR3 in DNA: TGTGCCAGCAGCCCCGCGGACAGATTGTACGAGCAGTACTTC. The encoded protein is CASSPADRLYEQYF.

This clonotype was recorded at least ten times. The gene calls are TRBV7-9 and TRBJ2-3; maybe TRBD1 (5 bases). The CDR3 loop spans 17 amino acids. Trimming pared 2 bases from V and 0 bases from J, leaving 15 bases between. The V gene's germline CDR1 is SEHNR and CDR2 FQNEAQ (reference sequence). The chain's CDR3 is CASSLPLGRDSTDTQYF. The CDR3 DNA reads TGTGCCAGCAGCTTACCCCTCGGCAGGGATAGCACAGATACGCAGTATTTT.

This clonotype appeared a single time. The V call is TRBV2, the J call TRBJ2-3; D gene uncertain. The ends were cut back, 6 bases at V and 6 bases at J, with 10 bases in the middle. This CDR3 has 12 residues. Looked up from germline, CDR1 is SNHLY and CDR2 is FYNNEI. The CDR3 is CASSRDLDTQYF. CDR3 coding DNA: TGTGCCAGCAGCCGCGATTTGGATACGCAGTATTTT.

V gene TRBV11-2 combines with J gene TRBJ2-7, with D hard to call. Germline-derived CDR1 and CDR2 are SGHAT and FQNNGV. The CDR3 length is 15 residues. Trimming pared 3 bases from V and 1 base from J, leaving 13 bases between. Here the CDR3 reads CASSLVGFQSYEQYF. The CDR3 DNA reads TGTGCCAGCAGCTTGGTGGGTTTTCAATCCTACGAGCAGTACTTC.

This clonotype was observed at least ten times. This chain uses TRBV11-3 with TRBJ1-1, with D possibly being TRBD1 (5 bases). In germline, CDR1 is SGHNT, CDR2 YENEEA. This CDR3 has 14 residues. The germline V and J ends were trimmed by 5 bases and 6 bases, with 16 bases remaining between them. The CDR3 loop is CASSTRGIGAEAFF. The CDR3, as DNA: TGTGCCAGCAGCACCCGCGGGATAGGGGCTGAAGCTTTCTTT.

This clonotype turned up a few times. This chain connects TRBV18 to TRBJ1-1; D may be TRBD1 (5 bases). CDR1 is KGHSH, CDR2 LQKENI, per germline. CDR3 length equals 14 residues. The ends were cut back, 4 bases at V and 5 bases at J, with 14 bases in the middle. The CDR3 DNA follows: TGTGCCAGCTCACTTGGGGCAGCCAGTACTGAAGCTTTCTTT. It translates to CASSLGAASTEAFF. Combining the CDR3 with reference TRBV18 and TRBJ1-1 gives the whole variable domain NAGVMQNPRHLVRRRGQEARLRCSPMKGHSHVYWYRQLPEEGLKFMVYLQKENIIDESGMPKERFSAEFPKEGPSILRIQQVVRGDSAAYFCASSLGAASTEAFFGQGTRLTVV.

Many counts were recorded for this clonotype. The chain combines TRBV24-1 with TRBJ2-5; D is perhaps TRBD2 (5 bases). The germline V gene has CDR1 KGHDR and CDR2 SFDVKD. The CDR3 contains 14 residues. Trimming took off 3 bases at V and 3 bases at J, with 10 bases between the two ends. The CDR3 sequence: CATSDPLGEETQYF. The CDR3 nucleotides are TGTGCCACCAGTGATCCCCTCGGGGAAGAGACCCAGTACTTC.

This clonotype is a singleton in its sample. The chain uses TRBV6-1 and TRBJ1-2; TRBD1 aligns across 11 bases. This CDR3 spans 15 amino acids. Germline assignment: CDR1 MNHNS and CDR2 SASEGT. V gave up 8 bases and J gave up 4 bases; unmatched junction bases: 9. This chain's CDR3 is CASVPRTGGSYGYTF. The DNA for the CDR3 is TGTGCCAGCGTACCACGGACAGGGGGCTCCTATGGCTACACCTTC.

This clonotype appeared many times. V gene TRBV28 combines with J gene TRBJ2-7; D possibly uses TRBD1 or TRBD2 (5 bases each). V lost 3 bases to trimming and J lost 2 bases, with 14 bases between them. CDR1 is MDHEN and CDR2 is SYDVKM in the germline V gene. CDR3 length: 15 residues. DNA for the CDR3: TGTGCCAGCAGTTTGTCCGGGACCTCGACCTACGAGCAGTACTTC. This gives the protein CASSLSGTSTYEQYF. Looking up the rest from reference TRBV28 and TRBJ2-7 gives the full variable domain: DVKVTQSSRYLVKRTGEKVFLECVQDMDHENMFWYRQDPGLGLRLIYFSYDVKMKEKGDIPEGYSVSREKKERFSLILESASTNQTSMYLCASSLSGTSTYEQYFGPGTRLTVT.

The chain joins TRBV7-2 to TRBJ1-5, with 9 bases aligning to TRBD1. Germline lookup yields CDR1 SGHTA and CDR2 FQGNSA. The CDR3 loop spans 17 amino acids. J lost 4 bases, V lost 3 bases, and 10 bases had no gene match. DNA of the CDR3: TGTGCCAGCAGCTTCCTTGGGGGACAGGGAAGGAATCAGCCCCAGCATTTT. Translating gives CASSFLGGQGRNQPQHF.

The V call is TRBV6-5, the J call TRBJ2-3, with 7 bases matching TRBD1. Germline CDR1 MNHEY, CDR2 SVGAGI. V was pared by 4 bases and J by 3 bases, with 7 bases of the junction left unmatched. The CDR3 totals 15 residues. This CDR3 is CASSSRGRETDTQYF. The CDR3 region has the DNA TGTGCCAGCAGTTCGAGGGGGCGCGAGACAGATACGCAGTATTTT.

This clonotype has ten or more counts. CDR3 protein: CASGPSGSYNEQFF. CDR3 DNA sequence: TGCGCCAGCGGCCCTAGCGGGAGTTACAATGAGCAGTTCTTC. This chain joins TRBV5-1 and TRBJ2-1, with 10 bases fitting TRBD2. There are 14 residues in the CDR3. Trimming at V came to 7 bases and at J to 4 bases, leaving 5 bases not matched to a gene. CDR1 SGHRS and CDR2 YFSETQ come from the germline V gene.

The chain recombines TRBV6-5 with TRBJ2-4; 12 bases align to TRBD1. Germline CDR1 and CDR2: MNHEY and SVGAGI. The CDR3 length is 17 residues. The V gene end was trimmed by 2 bases and the J gene end by 2 bases; junction bases not matched to a gene: 4. The CDR3 nucleotides are TGTGCCAGCAGTTACGGGACAGGGGGCGATTCCAAAAACATTCAGTACTTC. This sequence encodes CASSYGTGGDSKNIQYF.

This rearrangement joins TRBV29-1 to TRBJ2-6; the D is unclear. Germline V gene data show CDR1 as SQVTM and CDR2 as ANQGSEA. Trimming took off 2 bases at V and 4 bases at J, with 6 bases between the two ends. The length of the CDR3 is 13 residues. This chain's CDR3 is CSVEWNGANVLTF. In nucleotides, the CDR3 is TGCAGCGTTGAATGGAACGGGGCCAACGTCCTGACTTTC.

V and J are TRBV10-2 and TRBJ2-1; 10 positions match TRBD1. Germline trimming cut 9 bases from V and 0 bases from J; bases unmatched to any gene: 20. There are 20 residues in the CDR3. CDR1 is WSHSY and CDR2 is SAAADI in the germline V gene. The CDR3 sequence is CASLGQGTYPSFRSYNEQFF. CDR3 nucleotides: TGCGCCAGTTTGGGACAGGGGACCTATCCATCGTTTCGCTCCTACAATGAGCAGTTCTTC.

In this sample, this clonotype turned up many times. V is TRBV29-1 and J is TRBJ1-6; TRBD1 matches at 10 bases. Germline loops: CDR1 SQVTM, CDR2 ANQGSEA. J was trimmed by 5 bases and V by 6 bases; bases with no gene match: 4. The CDR3 has 14 amino acids. Here the CDR3 reads CSVRTGGDNSPLHF. Written as DNA, the CDR3 is TGCAGCGTCCGGACAGGGGGAGATAATTCACCCCTCCACTTT.

The chain has TRBV6-1 and TRBJ2-3; 7 positions agree with TRBD1. CDR1 MNHNS and CDR2 SASEGT come from the germline V gene. After removal of 11 bases from V and 1 base from J, the junction contained 12 bases not matched to a gene. The CDR3 extends over 15 amino acids. The CDR3: CAAHRGGAGTDTQYF. The CDR3 coding sequence is TGTGCCGCCCACAGAGGGGGCGCCGGCACAGATACGCAGTATTTT.

This clonotype was counted ten times or more. The chain recombines TRBV20-1 with TRBJ2-5; D gene unclear. This CDR3 has 13 residues. Germline CDR1 and CDR2: DFQATT and SNEGSKA (reference sequence). Trimming shortened V by 4 bases and J by 5 bases, and 14 bases separated the two germline ends. CDR3 sequence: CSANDGQRETQYF. The CDR3 nucleotides are TGCAGTGCTAATGACGGTCAGCGTGAGACCCAGTACTTC.

This clonotype came up many times. The V gene is TRBV6-1, the J gene TRBJ2-7; the D is unclear. V lost 1 base to trimming and J lost 2 bases, with 12 bases between them. The germline CDR1 and CDR2 sequences are MNHNS and SASEGT. This CDR3 comprises 15 residues. In DNA form, the CDR3 reads TGTGCCAGCAGTGAAGTCGGACCGCCTACCTACGAGCAGTACTTC. The encoded protein is CASSEVGPPTYEQYF.

This clonotype was observed at least ten times. This chain uses TRBV21-1 with TRBJ2-7; the table's D call, TRBD1, was not checked against the DNA. TRBV21-1 is flagged as a pseudogene. This CDR3 has 13 residues. The CDR3 DNA follows: TGTGCCAGCAGCAAGGGACAGGGCTACGAGCAGTACTTC. Translating gives CASSKGQGYEQYF.

This clonotype was observed a handful of times. The chain employs TRBV30 and TRBJ2-2; TRBD2 aligns across 12 bases. Germline CDR1 is GTSNPN and CDR2 is SVGIG (reference sequence). The CDR3 runs 18 residues. J lost 5 bases, V lost 0 bases, and 10 bases had no gene match. The CDR3 coding sequence is TGTGCCTGGAGTGTACATCGACTAGCGGGAGTGGAGACCGGGGAGCTGTTTTTT. This sequence encodes CAWSVHRLAGVETGELFF.

Ten or more counts support this clonotype. The chain joins TRBV7-9 to TRBJ2-1; D unclear. The CDR3 extends over 15 amino acids. The germline CDR1 and CDR2 sequences are SEHNR and FQNEAQ (reference sequence). Trimming left V 5 bases short and J 5 bases short, with 16 bases between. The CDR3 bases are TGTGCCAGCAGCCCCCGACTCACACTCGACAATGAGCAGTTCTTC. Its protein product is CASSPRLTLDNEQFF.

The rearrangement joins TRBV11-3 to TRBJ2-3; D gene ambiguous. The CDR3 consists of 13 residues. Trimming shortened V by 1 base and J by 5 bases, and 7 bases separated the two germline ends. Germline CDR1 reads SGHNT; CDR2 reads YENEEA. The CDR3 DNA reads TGTGCCAGCAGCTTAGCCCCGCGAGATACGCAGTATTTT. Protein sequence: CASSLAPRDTQYF.